This TCR beta chain was sequenced in a study of PD-1 blockade in classical Hodgkin lymphoma. Findings and caveats of the study: The study reported lower baseline TCR diversity in newly diagnosed patients than in healthy donors.

To note about this clone: What it recognizes is unknown.

Clones were sequenced by immunoSEQ multiplex PCR, and TCRdb holds only the in-frame ones, with some missing. The table shows 20,000 to 25,000 clones, with around 94% occurring only once. The time point is: newly diagnosed, previously untreated cHL patient sample. Comparison used PBMCs from newly diagnosed, untreated classical Hodgkin lymphoma. Input material: peripheral blood mononuclear cells (PBMCs). The receptor was isolated from a human donor with classical Hodgkin lymphoma.

DNA for the CDR3: TGTGCCAGCAGTTCATCCCCTCTAGCTGATACCTACGAGCAGTACTTC. Amino acid sequence: CASSSSPLADTYEQYF. The chain joins TRBV27 to TRBJ2-7; TRBD2 might be the D (5 bases). CDR3 size: 16 residues. Germline V lookup: CDR1 MNHEY, CDR2 SMNVEV (reference sequence). V lost 4 bases, J lost 2 bases, and 18 bases lay in between.